Shown below are 29 T cell receptor beta chains from a single sample sequenced in a study of blood T cell repertoires in COVID-19. Measured with immunoSEQ multiplex PCR; TCRdb has only the in-frame clones, and not every one. The sample carries tens of thousands of clones, around 90% recorded once. Sequences were obtained from peripheral blood. These TCRs come from a man aged 35 to 55 with acute or convalescent COVID-19.

The CDR3 DNA is TGTGCCAGTAGTATAGCAGGGTCAAGGGGCTATGGCTACACCTTC. As protein: CASSIAGSRGYGYTF. The genes are TRBV19 and TRBJ1-2; tentatively, D is TRBD1 (5 bases). CDR1 is LNHDA and CDR2 is SQIVND in the germline V gene (reference sequence). The CDR3 is 15 residues long. The V gene lost 1 base and the J gene lost 4 bases, with 13 bases spanning the gap. The whole variable domain, filled in from reference TRBV19 and TRBJ1-2, reads DGGITQSPKYLFRKEGQNVTLSCEQNLNHDAMYWYRQDPGQGLRLIYYSQIVNDFQKGDIAEGYSVSREKKESFPLTVTSAQKNPTAFYLCASSIAGSRGYGYTFGSGTRLTVV.

This sequence joins TRBV30 and TRBJ1-6; TRBD1 is a possible D gene (5 bases). The CDR3 extends over 14 amino acids. From germline, CDR1 is GTSNPN and CDR2 SVGIG (reference sequence). Trimming removed 3 bases at V and 8 bases at J, with 14 bases between. Written as DNA, the CDR3 is TGTGCCTGGAGGATATTAGGGGCGGATTCACCCCTCCACTTT. This gives the protein CAWRILGADSPLHF.

This rearrangement joins TRBV14 to TRBJ1-1; possibly TRBD1 for D (5 bases). Trimming cost V 6 bases and J 4 bases, with 21 bases left between them. This CDR3 region has 16 residues. Germline CDR1 SGHDN, CDR2 FVKESK. Here the CDR3 reads CASSRNANLGGTEAFF. The CDR3 region has the DNA TGTGCCAGCAGTCGGAACGCAAACTTGGGGGGCACTGAAGCTTTCTTT.

In its sample, this clone was seen a few times. The chain carries TRBV20-1 and TRBJ1-2; D is unresolved. The CDR3 is made up of 13 amino acids. Germline V CDR1 and CDR2: DFQATT, SNEGSKA (reference sequence). With 3 bases removed from V and 0 bases from J, the gap between germline ends came to 8 bases. The CDR3 DNA reads as TGCAGTGCTAGTTTGAGAACTAACTATGGCTACACCTTC. Translating it yields CSASLRTNYGYTF.

The chain couples TRBV7-8 to TRBJ2-7; D remains ambiguous. CDR3 length equals 13 residues. V lost 2 bases to trimming and J lost 9 bases, with 14 bases between them. The germline gives CDR1 SGHVS, CDR2 FQNEAQ. CDR3 sequence reads: CASSLPGTPGQYF. DNA for the CDR3: TGTGCCAGCAGCTTACCCGGTACCCCAGGGCAGTACTTC.

V usage is TRBV9 and J usage is TRBJ2-7; tentative D call: TRBD2 (6 bases). V was cut by 2 bases and J by 4 bases, with 16 bases left in between. Germline CDR1 reads SGDLS; CDR2 reads YYNGEE. The CDR3 totals 15 residues. CDR3 loop: CASSVSGAQTYEQYF. CDR3 DNA sequence: TGTGCCAGCAGCGTTTCGGGAGCCCAAACTTACGAGCAGTACTTC.

V and J are TRBV5-1 and TRBJ1-1; D perhaps matches TRBD1 (5 bases). Trimming took 6 bases from V and 6 from J, leaving 27 bases between them. CDR1 SGHRS and CDR2 YFSETQ come from the germline V gene. The CDR3 consists of 17 residues. CDR3 amino acids: CASKQIPTRRGSSEAFF. In DNA form, the CDR3 reads TGCGCCAGCAAACAAATACCCACGAGGAGGGGCAGCTCTGAAGCTTTCTTT. The variable domain in full, with the rest retrieved from reference TRBV5-1 and TRBJ1-1, is KAGVTQTPRYLIKTRGQQVTLSCSPISGHRSVSWYQQTPGQGLQFLFEYFSETQRNKGNFPGRFSGRQFSNSRSEMNVSTLELGDSALYLCASKQIPTRRGSSEAFFGQGTRLTVV.

This chain connects TRBV5-6 to TRBJ1-2; D remains ambiguous. This CDR3 is 12 amino acids long. CDR1 is SGHDT and CDR2 is YYEEEE in the germline V gene. The V end was cut by 4 bases, the J end by 3 bases, with 7 bases between. The CDR3 reads CASSTEDYGYTF. The CDR3 region has the DNA TGTGCCAGCAGCACCGAGGACTATGGCTACACCTTC.

The chain couples TRBV6-2 or TRBV6-3 to TRBJ2-5, with 8 bases fitting TRBD2. J gave up 2 bases and V 6 bases, and 8 bases lay outside the gene matches. This CDR3 is 15 amino acids long. The V gene's germline CDR1 is MNHEY and CDR2 SVGEGT. The CDR3 here is CASSPLSGVQETQYF. The CDR3 DNA is TGTGCCAGCAGCCCGCTTAGCGGGGTTCAAGAGACCCAGTACTTC.

The chain employs TRBV7-2 and TRBJ1-1; a weak D match, TRBD1 (6 bases). This CDR3 has 16 residues. The V gene's germline CDR1 is SGHTA and CDR2 FQGNSA. The ends were cut back, 5 bases at V and 4 bases at J, with 20 bases in the middle. CDR3 bases: TGTGCCAGCAGCCCTTTGGGGGCAGCCCCAAGCACTGAAGCTTTCTTT. This encodes CASSPLGAAPSTEAFF.

The J gene is TRBJ1-5, the V gene TRBV12-3 or TRBV12-4, with D possibly matching TRBD1 (6 bases). V gave up 8 bases and J gave up 3 bases, with 11 bases separating them. The CDR3 runs to 13 residues. CDR3 in DNA: TGTGCCAGCGGCAGGGGATACAATCAGCCCCAGCATTTT. It codes for CASGRGYNQPQHF.

This chain connects TRBV12-3 or TRBV12-4 to TRBJ1-1, with D uncertain. The CDR3 consists of 12 residues. The V end was cut by 2 bases, the J end by 8 bases, with 9 bases between. The DNA for the CDR3 is TGTGCCAGCAGTTTATTGCGGAAAGAAGCTTTCTTT. It yields the protein CASSLLRKEAFF.

V is TRBV27 and J is TRBJ1-1; D possibly corresponds to TRBD1 (5 bases). V was shortened by 5 bases and J by 1 base, with 14 bases between the two germline ends. This CDR3 is built from 15 residues. The V gene's germline CDR1 is MNHEY and CDR2 SMNVEV (reference sequence). Here the CDR3 reads CASSRGRVSNTEAFF. For the CDR3, the DNA is TGTGCCAGCAGTAGGGGCAGAGTATCGAACACTGAAGCTTTCTTT.

The genes are TRBV6-5 and TRBJ2-7; D may be TRBD1 (6 bases). In germline, CDR1 is MNHEY, CDR2 SVGAGI. Trimming shortened V by 6 bases and J by 3 bases, and 18 bases separated the two germline ends. CDR3 length equals 15 residues. CDR3 sequence reads: CASSAFRGGVYEQYF. The CDR3 DNA sequence: TGTGCCAGCAGCGCGTTTAGAGGGGGTGTCTACGAGCAGTACTTC.

Comments on this clone: The sample carries other DNA sequences with the same CDR3. The chain uses TRBV5-1 and TRBJ2-2; TRBD1 matches 10 bases. Germline lookup yields CDR1 SGHRS and CDR2 YFSETQ. After removal of 4 bases from V and 0 bases from J, the junction contained 3 bases not matched to a gene. This CDR3 is built from 16 residues. The CDR3 nucleotides are TGCGCCAGCAGCCTAGGACAGGGGGCGAACACCGGGGAGCTGTTTTTT. As protein: CASSLGQGANTGELFF.

V usage is TRBV7-2 and J usage is TRBJ1-3, with no clear D. The V end was cut by 4 bases, the J end by 0 bases, with 10 bases between. CDR3 size: 15 residues. Germline values: CDR1 SGHTA, CDR2 FQGNSA. CDR3 region: CASSSDTYSGNTIYF. The CDR3 DNA follows: TGTGCCAGCAGCTCCGACACGTACTCTGGAAACACCATATATTTT.

Turning to this clone: Other nucleotide sequences from this sample produce the same CDR3. This sequence joins TRBV5-1 and TRBJ1-5, with unresolved D. CDR3 length equals 13 residues. V lost 4 bases to trimming and J lost 0 bases, with 5 bases between them. CDR1 and CDR2 (germline): SGHRS, YFSETQ. CDR3 in amino acids: CASSLDSNQPQHF. The CDR3 DNA follows: TGCGCCAGCAGCCTAGATAGCAATCAGCCCCAGCATTTT.

This chain links TRBV9 with TRBJ2-3; 7 positions agree with TRBD1. This CDR3 has 15 amino acids. V was clipped by 0 bases and J by 1 base; unmatched bases: 2. CDR1 and CDR2 (germline): SGDLS, YYNGEE. CDR3 loop: CASSVEGTGTDTQYF. DNA for the CDR3: TGTGCCAGCAGCGTAGAAGGGACAGGCACAGATACGCAGTATTTT.

This clone came up once. The genes are TRBV4-2 and TRBJ1-1; maybe TRBD1 (6 bases). V was pared by 2 bases and J by 4 bases, with 14 bases between. Germline V CDR1 and CDR2: LGHNA, YNFKEQ. The CDR3 sequence is 15 residues long. The CDR3 spells CASSQLQGLFTEAFF. The CDR3 DNA follows: TGTGCCAGCAGCCAATTGCAGGGGCTTTTCACTGAAGCTTTCTTT.

This clone was seen a single time. V usage is TRBV6-5 and J usage is TRBJ1-1; TRBD1 agrees at 9 bases. The germline V gene encodes CDR1 MNHEY and CDR2 SVGAGI. The V segment lost 6 bases and the J segment 1 base; nucleotides outside the gene matches: 3. The CDR3 has 14 residues. The chain's CDR3 is CASRSTGGNTEAFF. The DNA for the CDR3 is TGTGCCAGCAGGTCGACAGGGGGGAACACTGAAGCTTTCTTT.

The chain is built from TRBV5-1 and TRBJ2-7, with 10 bases fitting TRBD1. CDR1 and CDR2 (germline): SGHRS, YFSETQ. The CDR3 contains 16 residues. Trimming cost V 0 bases and J 1 base; bases outside gene matches: 4. The CDR3: CASSLVRDRGSYEQYF. The CDR3, as DNA: TGCGCCAGCAGCTTGGTCCGGGACAGGGGTTCCTACGAGCAGTACTTC.

Many counts were recorded for this clone. The V gene is TRBV3-1 (or the pseudogene TRBV3-2), the J gene TRBJ2-3; D is unclear. Trimming pared 10 bases from V and 2 bases from J, leaving 13 bases between. Per the germline V gene, CDR1 is LGHDT and CDR2 is YNNKEL (reference sequence). The CDR3 is made up of 13 amino acids. The CDR3 protein is CATTTGPTDTQYF. The CDR3, as DNA: TGTGCCACCACGACTGGTCCCACAGATACGCAGTATTTT.

This chain uses TRBV12-3 or TRBV12-4 with TRBJ2-7; 7 nucleotides align to TRBD1. This CDR3 is built from 13 residues. Trimming took 6 bases from V and 6 from J; bases not matched to a gene: 8. The CDR3 protein is CASSPRGGAEQYF. In DNA, the CDR3 is TGTGCCAGCAGCCCCAGAGGGGGCGCCGAGCAGTACTTC.

CDR3 sequence reads: CASSSSAPEKLFF. The CDR3, as DNA: TGTGCCAGCAGTTCATCGGCCCCGGAAAAACTGTTTTTT. The gene calls are TRBV27 and TRBJ1-4; unclear D gene. This CDR3 contains 13 residues. Trimming left V 4 bases short and J 8 bases short, with 11 bases between. Looked up from germline, CDR1 is MNHEY and CDR2 is SMNVEV (reference sequence).

This chain connects TRBV9 to TRBJ2-2, with unresolved D. The CDR3 has 15 amino acids. Germline loops: CDR1 SGDLS, CDR2 YYNGEE. Trimming removed 0 bases from V and 1 base from J, with 7 bases in between. DNA for the CDR3: TGTGCCAGCAGCGTAGTGAGTCAGAACACCGGGGAGCTGTTTTTT. It yields the protein CASSVVSQNTGELFF.

The CDR3 sequence: CASSHRGGPSTDTQYF. CDR3 coding DNA: TGTGCCAGCAGCCACCGGGGGGGGCCGAGCACAGATACGCAGTATTTT. The chain joins TRBV3-1 (or the pseudogene TRBV3-2) to TRBJ2-3; TRBD2 aligns across 8 bases. The CDR3 has 16 residues. The J segment lost 0 bases and the V segment lost 3 bases, leaving 5 bases of the junction unmatched. CDR1 is LGHDT, CDR2 YNNKEL, per germline (reference sequence).

This clone has just one count. V usage is TRBV29-1 and J usage is TRBJ1-1; unclear D gene. The CDR3 totals 13 residues. Germline V gene data show CDR1 as SQVTM and CDR2 as ANQGSEA. V was pared by 4 bases and J by 0 bases, with 9 bases between. The CDR3 DNA is TGCAGCGTTGTCCCCAGGATGAACACTGAAGCTTTCTTT. Translation: CSVVPRMNTEAFF.

The genes are TRBV19 and TRBJ1-4; 10 nucleotides match TRBD1. Per the germline V gene, CDR1 is LNHDA and CDR2 is SQIVND (reference sequence). V was pared by 3 bases and J by 0 bases, with 13 bases of the junction left unmatched. This CDR3 has 20 amino acids. The DNA for the CDR3 is TGTGCCAGTAGTATTCGAGACAGGGGGCCCATTTCTGCAACTAATGAAAAACTGTTTTTT. Amino acid sequence: CASSIRDRGPISATNEKLFF.

This clone was detected once. The V and J genes are TRBV6-5 and TRBJ1-2, with D possibly TRBD1 on 5 matching bases. V dropped 0 bases and J dropped 8 bases, with 13 bases sitting between them. Germline CDR1 MNHEY, CDR2 SVGAGI. The CDR3 covers 14 residues. In nucleotides, the CDR3 is TGTGCCAGCAGTTACTCGGGGGGTCTGGAGGGCTACACCTTC. It is translated as CASSYSGGLEGYTF.